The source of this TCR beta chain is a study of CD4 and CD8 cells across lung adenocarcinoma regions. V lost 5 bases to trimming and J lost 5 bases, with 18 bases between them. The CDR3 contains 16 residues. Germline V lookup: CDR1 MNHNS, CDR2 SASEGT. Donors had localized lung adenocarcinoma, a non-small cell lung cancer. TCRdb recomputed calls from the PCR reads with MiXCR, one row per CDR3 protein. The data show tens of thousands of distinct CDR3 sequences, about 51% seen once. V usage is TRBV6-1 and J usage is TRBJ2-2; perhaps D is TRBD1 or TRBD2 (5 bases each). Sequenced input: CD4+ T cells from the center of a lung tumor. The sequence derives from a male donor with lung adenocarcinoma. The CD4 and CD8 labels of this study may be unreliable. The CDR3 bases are TGTGCCAGCAGTCCCGCTTTCGGGGCGAGTACCGGGGAGCTGTTTTTT. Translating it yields CASSPAFGASTGELFF.